Below are 5 T cell receptor beta chains sequenced from a single sample in a study of response to subunit inactivated influenza vaccine. TCRdb re-analysed the RT-PCR reads in MiXCR, keeping a single row per CDR3 protein. The sample lists 590,000 or so distinct CDR3 sequences, approximately 14% occurring once. This specimen consisted of PBMCs from blood, obtained 14 to 15 days before vaccination. The receptors originated from a man aged 45 to 65 who received an inactivated influenza vaccine.

About this clonotype: A junction end diverges from the germline sequence, so it may reflect a read error. V gene TRBV30 combines with J gene TRBJ2-7; 8 bases fit TRBD2. This CDR3 is 11 amino acids long. CDR1 and CDR2 (germline): GTSNPN, SVGIG (reference sequence). In DNA, the CDR3 is TGTGCCTGGATGATGTGGCGGGGGGCGCACTTC. Translated, it gives CAWMMWRGAHF.

This clonotype was counted only a few times. The rearrangement joins TRBV21-1 to TRBJ2-1; TRBD2 is taken as the D call from the table, unchecked against the DNA. TRBV21-1 is shown as a pseudogene. The CDR3 totals 15 residues. CDR3 residues: CASSKGLAVHNEQFF. The CDR3 nucleotides are TGTGCCAGCAGCAAAGGGCTAGCGGTACACAATGAGCAGTTCTTC.

This clonotype was found a few times. The junction departs from the called germline gene at one end, perhaps through a read error. The rearrangement joins TRBV20-1 to TRBJ2-5; weak D call: TRBD1 (6 bases). Per germline, CDR1 DFQATT and CDR2 SNEGSKA (reference sequence). The CDR3 loop spans 12 amino acids. This chain's CDR3 is CSAYGDTSSGSF. In nucleotides, the CDR3 is TGCAGTGCTTACGGGGACACCTCCTCCGGTAGCTTC.

This clonotype has only a few counts. The chain joins TRBV9 to TRBJ2-5; the D gene is possibly TRBD1 (6 bases). Germline V CDR1 and CDR2: SGDLS, YYNGEE. Trimming shortened V by 0 bases and J by 4 bases, and 16 bases separated the two germline ends. CDR3 length equals 16 residues. The CDR3 loop is CASSVGRTVLGETQYF. Written as DNA, the CDR3 is TGTGCCAGCAGCGTAGGAAGGACAGTCTTAGGAGAGACCCAGTACTTC.

CDR3 sequence (DNA): TGTGCCAGCAGCAACGGCCGGGGGTCTCAAGAGACCCAGTACTTC. This translates into CASSNGRGSQETQYF. The chain has TRBV21-1 and TRBJ2-5; the D call in the table, TRBD1, was not verified against the DNA. TRBV21-1 is a known pseudogene. The CDR3 consists of 15 residues.